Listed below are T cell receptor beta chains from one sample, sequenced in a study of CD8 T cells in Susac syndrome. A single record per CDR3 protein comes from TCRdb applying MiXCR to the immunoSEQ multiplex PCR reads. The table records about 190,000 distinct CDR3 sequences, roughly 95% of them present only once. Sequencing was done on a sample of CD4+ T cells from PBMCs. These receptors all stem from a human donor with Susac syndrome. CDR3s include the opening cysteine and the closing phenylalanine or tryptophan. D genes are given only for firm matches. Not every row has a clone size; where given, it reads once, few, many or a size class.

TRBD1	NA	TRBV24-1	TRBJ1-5	CATSDWVGQDQPQHF	TGTGCCACCAGTGATTGGGTTGGACAGGATCAGCCCCAGCATTTT
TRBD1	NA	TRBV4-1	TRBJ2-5	CASSLTGASWETQYF	TGCGCCAGCAGCCTGACAGGGGCGTCTTGGGAGACCCAGTACTTC
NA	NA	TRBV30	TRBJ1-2	CAWSGGSDYGYTF	TGTGCCTGGAGTGGGGGGAGTGACTATGGCTACACCTTC
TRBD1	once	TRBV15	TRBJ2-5	CATRRQGAEETQYF	TGTGCCACCAGAAGACAGGGGGCTGAAGAGACCCAGTACTTC
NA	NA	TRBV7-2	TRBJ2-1	CASSTGFSWNEQFF	TGTGCCAGCAGCACAGGGTTCTCTTGGAATGAGCAGTTCTTC
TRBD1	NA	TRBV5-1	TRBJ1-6	CASSSSDRVASPLHF	TGCGCCAGCAGCAGCTCCGACAGGGTGGCTTCACCCCTCCACTTT
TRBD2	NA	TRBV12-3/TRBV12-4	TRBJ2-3	CASSPRVVAGQYF	TGTGCCAGCAGTCCGCGGGTGGTAGCGGGGCAGTATTTT
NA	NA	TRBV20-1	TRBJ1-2	CSARTTDFYGYTF	TGCAGTGCTAGAACGACAGATTTCTATGGCTACACCTTC
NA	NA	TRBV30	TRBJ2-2	CAWIRGVATGELFF	TGTGCCTGGATCCGAGGGGTGGCCACCGGGGAGCTGTTTTTT
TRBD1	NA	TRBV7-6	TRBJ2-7	CASSLYRGAHEQYF	TGTGCCAGCAGCTTATACAGGGGAGCCCACGAGCAGTACTTC
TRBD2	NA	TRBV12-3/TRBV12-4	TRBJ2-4	CASSPTSWVQYF	TGTGCCAGCAGTCCGACTAGCTGGGTTCAGTACTTC
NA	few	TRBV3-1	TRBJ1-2	CASSRGGADYGYTF	TGTGCCAGCAGCCGGGGGGGCGCGGACTATGGCTACACCTTC
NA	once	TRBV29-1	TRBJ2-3	CSVGRGARTDTQYF	TGCAGCGTTGGCAGGGGGGCACGCACAGATACGCAGTATTTT
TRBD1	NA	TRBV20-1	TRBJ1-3	CSATDRAGNTIYF	TGCAGTGCTACGGACAGGGCCGGAAACACCATATATTTT
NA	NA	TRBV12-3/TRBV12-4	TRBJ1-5	CASSLYSRAQHF	TGTGCCAGCAGTTTATACAGTCGGGCCCAGCATTTT
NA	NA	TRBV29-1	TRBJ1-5	CSVQVGLNQPQHF	TGCAGCGTGCAGGTTGGGCTCAATCAGCCCCAGCATTTT
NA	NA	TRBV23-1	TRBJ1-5	CASSQWGAGNSSNSNQPQHF	TGCGCCAGCAGTCAATGGGGAGCAGGGAACTCATCTAATAGCAATCAGCCCCAGCATTTT
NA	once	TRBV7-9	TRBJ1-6	CASSLEGPNSPLHF	TGTGCCAGCAGCTTAGAAGGGCCCAATTCACCCCTCCACTTT
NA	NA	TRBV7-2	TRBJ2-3	CASDYRGTQYF	TGTGCCAGCGACTATCGGGGTACGCAGTATTTT
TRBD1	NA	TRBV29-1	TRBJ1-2	CSVVTGGQGALGYTF	TGCAGCGTCGTTACCGGGGGACAGGGGGCTCTCGGCTACACCTTC
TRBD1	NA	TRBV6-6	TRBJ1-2	CASSSTGGAYGYTF	TGTGCCAGCAGTTCGACAGGGGGCGCGTATGGCTACACCTTC
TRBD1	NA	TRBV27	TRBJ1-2	CANTDRARYTF	TGTGCCAACACGGACAGGGCAAGGTACACCTTC
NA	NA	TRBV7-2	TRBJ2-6	CASSDYRAGANVLTF	TGTGCCAGCAGCGACTACAGGGCCGGGGCCAACGTCCTGACTTTC
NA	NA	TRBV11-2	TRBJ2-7	CASSLLWSGYEQYF	TGTGCCAGCAGCTTACTGTGGTCAGGCTACGAGCAGTACTTC
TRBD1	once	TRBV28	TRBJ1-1	CASRLDRILNTEAFF	TGTGCCAGCAGGTTGGACAGGATATTGAACACTGAAGCTTTCTTT
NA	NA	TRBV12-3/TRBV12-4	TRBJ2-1	CASSFSGAGSEQFF	TGTGCCAGCAGTTTTTCAGGGGCAGGGAGTGAGCAGTTCTTC
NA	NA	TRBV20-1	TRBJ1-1	CSARVGTMNTEAFF	TGCAGTGCTAGAGTAGGGACCATGAACACTGAAGCTTTCTTT
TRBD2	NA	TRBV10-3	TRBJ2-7	CATGLAANEQYF	TGTGCCACAGGACTAGCAGCTAACGAGCAGTACTTC
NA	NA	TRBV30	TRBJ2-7	CAWSAYQGMYEQYF	TGTGCCTGGAGTGCATACCAGGGGATGTACGAGCAGTACTTC
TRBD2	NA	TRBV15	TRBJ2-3	CATSRPGLAADTQYF	TGTGCCACCAGCAGACCCGGACTAGCCGCAGATACGCAGTATTTT
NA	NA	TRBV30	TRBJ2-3	CAGFGQTPSTDTQYF	TGTGCCGGGTTCGGACAGACTCCCTCCACAGATACGCAGTATTTT
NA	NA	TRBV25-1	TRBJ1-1	CASSGLNTEAFF	TGTGCCAGCAGTGGCCTGAACACTGAAGCTTTCTTT